This T cell receptor (beta chain) was captured by sequencing in a study of blood T cell repertoires in COVID-19. The method was immunoSEQ multiplex PCR; TCRdb's version includes in-frame clones alone and lacks a portion of them. The repertoire includes fewer than 130,000 clones, around 80% of them detected once, and 3% to 4.5% sits in the top ten. Trimming removed 4 bases from V and 2 bases from J; junction bases left unmatched: 7. The CDR3 sequence is 15 residues long. Germline CDR1 reads MNHEY; CDR2 reads SVGEGT. Material: peripheral blood. The clonotype originates from a woman over 75 with acute or convalescent COVID-19. The rearrangement joins TRBV6-2 or TRBV6-3 to TRBJ2-7; 8 positions match TRBD2. The CDR3 DNA sequence: TGTGCCAGCAGTTCCGGGACTAGACGGGCCTACGAGCAGTACTTC. Its translation: CASSSGTRRAYEQYF.